This T cell receptor beta chain was observed in a study of breast tumors, draining lymph nodes, adjacent tissues. This clonotype was detected many times. Antigen specificity is unknown. Breast cancer patients provided tissue from their axillary draining lymph nodes. TCRdb re-derived calls from the multiplex PCR reads in MiXCR, one entry per CDR3 protein. The sample carries fewer than 150,000 distinct CDR3 sequences, 21% recorded once. Study-wide findings and caveats: Compared with lymph nodes, tumors were less diverse; compared with nontumor tissue, more. Tumor T cell lymph node origin was a supported hypothesis, not proven. Tumor and nontumor repertoires were significantly more similar in luminal-like than in basal-like breast cancer. Findings are consistent with lymph node origin and intratumoral expansion of most tumor T cells.

Sequenced: axillary lymph node tissue. The receptor was isolated from a female donor with breast cancer. Some clones in this sample may be carry-over from other donors' samples.

CDR3 sequence: CSAPAPGQGGSYNEQFF. CDR3 sequence (DNA): TGCAGTGCTCCCGCCCCCGGACAGGGGGGATCCTACAATGAGCAGTTCTTC. The chain has TRBV20-1 and TRBJ2-1; 10 positions match TRBD1. Losses at the gene ends were 5 bases for V and 1 base for J; bases not matched to a gene: 11. The germline CDR1 and CDR2 sequences are DFQATT and SNEGSKA (reference sequence). The CDR3 length is 17 residues.